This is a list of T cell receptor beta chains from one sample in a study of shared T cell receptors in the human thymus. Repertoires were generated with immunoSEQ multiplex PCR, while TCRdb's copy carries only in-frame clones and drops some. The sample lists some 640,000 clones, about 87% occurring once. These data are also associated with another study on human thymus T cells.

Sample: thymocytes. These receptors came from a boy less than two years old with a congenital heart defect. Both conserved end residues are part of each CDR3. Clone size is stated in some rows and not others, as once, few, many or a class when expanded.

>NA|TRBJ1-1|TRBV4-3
CASSQASFTGAATEAFF
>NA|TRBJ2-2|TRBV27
CASSFWRGGELFF
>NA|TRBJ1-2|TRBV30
CAWSSTGTSYTF
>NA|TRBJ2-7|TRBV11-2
CASSLDTDIFSYEQYF
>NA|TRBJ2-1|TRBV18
CASSPKEGPRDNEQFF
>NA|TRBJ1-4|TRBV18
CASSSETLREHNEKLFF
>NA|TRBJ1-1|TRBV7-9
CASSPRDSGPNTEAFF
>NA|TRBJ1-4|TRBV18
CASSPPNRTGNEKLFF
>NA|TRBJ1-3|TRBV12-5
CASGLGGGDGNTIYF
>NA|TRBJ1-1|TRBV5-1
CASSLGTRYTEAFF
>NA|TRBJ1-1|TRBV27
CASSLLGGSTEAFF
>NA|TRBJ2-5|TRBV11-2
CASSLAQETQYF
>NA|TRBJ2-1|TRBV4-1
CASSHLEAGYNEQFF
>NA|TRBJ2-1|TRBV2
CASTPSGQSGGAWEQFF
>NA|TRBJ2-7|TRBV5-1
CASSLTGQGSYEQYF
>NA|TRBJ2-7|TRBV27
CASSLSPRSRIAVYEQYF
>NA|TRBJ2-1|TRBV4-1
CASSQDSSVASGGYRNEQFF
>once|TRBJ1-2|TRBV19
CASSSQIPGDGNGYTF
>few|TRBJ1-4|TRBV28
CASSFLGSSNQGNEKLFF
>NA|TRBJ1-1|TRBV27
CASSHLAVGYRNTEAFF
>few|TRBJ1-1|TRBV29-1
CSVDRGLAFF
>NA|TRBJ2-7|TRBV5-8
CASSLDLGQGVYEQYF
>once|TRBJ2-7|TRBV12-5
CASGLFPGLNTYEQYF
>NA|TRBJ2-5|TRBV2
CASRGQQETQYF
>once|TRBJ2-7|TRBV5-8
CASSSPFDETGDYEQYF
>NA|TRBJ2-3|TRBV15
CATSRHSSGGSGAQGDTDTQYF
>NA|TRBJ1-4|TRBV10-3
CAIRQGEFGEKLFF
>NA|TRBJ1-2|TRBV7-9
CASSQDRVSQCLYGYTF
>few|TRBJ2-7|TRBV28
CASSLGGWLGSYEQYF
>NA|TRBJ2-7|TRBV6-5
CASSYQFYEQYF
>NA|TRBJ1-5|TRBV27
CASSGDRVNQPQHF
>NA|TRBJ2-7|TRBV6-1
CASSGPRDRGPDEQYF
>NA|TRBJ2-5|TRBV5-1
CASSLASGPAQYF
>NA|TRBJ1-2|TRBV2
CASSEQGWYGYTF